Sequencing of this T cell receptor beta chain was carried out in a study of shared clonotypes between healthy human individuals. CD45RO-negative CD8 cells positively selected for CCR7 made up the naive population, which excluded terminally differentiated effector memory CD45RA+ cells. Measured with immunoSEQ multiplex PCR; TCRdb has only the in-frame clones, and not every one. The sample includes 1.5 million to 2.5 million clones, over 85% of them seen just once. Sequenced sample: naive CD8+ T cells sorted from blood. The origin of this receptor is a man younger than 35 in good health.

The CDR3 region has the DNA TGTGCCACCCCCGGGACTAGCGGGAGGAGGGGGGAGACCCAGTACTTC. Translation gives CATPGTSGRRGETQYF. The chain carries TRBV10-3 and TRBJ2-5, with 15 bases aligning to TRBD2. V trimming: 10 bases; J trimming: 5 bases; junction bases outside the gene matches: 11. CDR1 and CDR2 (germline): ENHRY, SYGVKD. This CDR3 contains 16 residues.